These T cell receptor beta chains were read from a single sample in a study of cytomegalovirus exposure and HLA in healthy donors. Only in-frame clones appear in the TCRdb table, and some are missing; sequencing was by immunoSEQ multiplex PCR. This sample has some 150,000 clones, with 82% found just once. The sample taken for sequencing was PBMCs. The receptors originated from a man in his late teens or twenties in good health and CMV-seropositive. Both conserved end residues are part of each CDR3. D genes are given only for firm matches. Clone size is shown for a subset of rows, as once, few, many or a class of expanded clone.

CDR3 protein: CAWMGQGSEKLFF
CDR3 DNA: TGTGCCTGGATGGGACAGGGGAGCGAAAAACTGTTTTTT
V gene: TRBV30
clone size: -
J gene: TRBJ1-4
D gene: TRBD1

CDR3 protein: CASSQRTGSYEQYF
CDR3 DNA: TGCGCCAGCAGCCAGCGGACAGGGTCCTACGAGCAGTACTTC
V gene: TRBV4-1
clone size: once
J gene: TRBJ2-7
D gene: TRBD1

CDR3 protein: CASSRMGQGVVEQYF
CDR3 DNA: TGTGCCAGTAGTAGGATGGGACAGGGTGTCGTCGAGCAGTACTTC
V gene: TRBV19
clone size: -
J gene: TRBJ2-7
D gene: TRBD1

CDR3 protein: CASSIAGQNTGELFF
CDR3 DNA: TGTGCCAGTAGTATTGCAGGGCAAAACACCGGGGAGCTGTTTTTT
V gene: TRBV19
clone size: -
J gene: TRBJ2-2
D gene: -

CDR3 protein: CASSQVPGYQETQYF
CDR3 DNA: TGTGCCAGCAGCCAAGTGCCAGGGTACCAAGAGACCCAGTACTTC
V gene: TRBV14
clone size: few
J gene: TRBJ2-5
D gene: -

CDR3 protein: CASSSRASGSYNEQFF
CDR3 DNA: TGTGCCAGCAGTTCCCGGGCTAGCGGTTCCTACAATGAGCAGTTCTTC
V gene: TRBV27
clone size: -
J gene: TRBJ2-1
D gene: TRBD2

CDR3 protein: CATRLSGRDWNEQFF
CDR3 DNA: TGTGCCACCAGATTAAGCGGGAGAGACTGGAATGAGCAGTTCTTC
V gene: TRBV15
clone size: -
J gene: TRBJ2-1
D gene: TRBD2

CDR3 protein: CASSSVSGGYGYTF
CDR3 DNA: TGTGCCAGCAGCTCTGTGTCAGGGGGCTATGGCTACACCTTC
V gene: TRBV7-8
clone size: -
J gene: TRBJ1-2
D gene: TRBD1

CDR3 protein: CASSSRALVFDEQFF
CDR3 DNA: TGTGCCAGCAGCTCCCGTGCGCTAGTTTTCGATGAGCAGTTCTTC
V gene: TRBV5-6
clone size: -
J gene: TRBJ2-1
D gene: -

CDR3 protein: CASSRGNEQFF
CDR3 DNA: TGTGCCAGCAGCAGGGGAAATGAGCAGTTCTTC
V gene: TRBV6-5
clone size: -
J gene: TRBJ2-1
D gene: -

CDR3 protein: CASSDSYGTGATDTQYF
CDR3 DNA: TGTGCCAGCAGTGACTCGTACGGGACAGGGGCCACAGATACGCAGTATTTT
V gene: TRBV6-4
clone size: -
J gene: TRBJ2-3
D gene: TRBD1

CDR3 protein: CASSLELAGVSYEQYF
CDR3 DNA: TGTGCCAGCAGCTTAGAACTAGCGGGAGTTTCCTACGAGCAGTACTTC
V gene: TRBV7-6
clone size: -
J gene: TRBJ2-7
D gene: TRBD2

CDR3 protein: CASTFGRGNQPQHF
CDR3 DNA: TGTGCCAGTACTTTTGGTCGGGGCAATCAGCCCCAGCATTTT
V gene: TRBV19
clone size: -
J gene: TRBJ1-5
D gene: -

CDR3 protein: CASLPGQMNTEAFF
CDR3 DNA: TGTGCCAGTTTACCGGGACAAATGAACACTGAAGCTTTCTTT
V gene: TRBV28
clone size: few
J gene: TRBJ1-1
D gene: -

CDR3 protein: CASSRVSDTQYF
CDR3 DNA: TGTGCCAGCAGCCGAGTGTCAGATACGCAGTATTTT
V gene: TRBV13
clone size: -
J gene: TRBJ2-3
D gene: -

CDR3 protein: CASSDRGRESSPEAFF
CDR3 DNA: TGTGCCAGCAGTGATAGGGGTCGAGAGAGCTCACCTGAAGCTTTCTTT
V gene: TRBV6-1
clone size: -
J gene: TRBJ1-1
D gene: -

CDR3 protein: CASSWGVPGWRTEAFF
CDR3 DNA: TGTGCCAGCAGCTGGGGGGTCCCAGGGTGGAGGACTGAAGCTTTCTTT
V gene: TRBV11-2
clone size: -
J gene: TRBJ1-1
D gene: -

CDR3 protein: CASSLGQGGWSGNTIYF
CDR3 DNA: TGTGCCAGCAGCCTGGGACAGGGGGGATGGTCTGGAAACACCATATATTTT
V gene: TRBV5-8
clone size: -
J gene: TRBJ1-3
D gene: TRBD1

CDR3 protein: CASSHTQDYEQYF
CDR3 DNA: TGTGCCAGCAGCCACACCCAGGACTACGAGCAGTACTTC
V gene: TRBV9
clone size: -
J gene: TRBJ2-7
D gene: -

CDR3 protein: CASSSRGRGSMNTEAFF
CDR3 DNA: TGTGCCAGCAGCTCCAGGGGGCGCGGGAGCATGAACACTGAAGCTTTCTTT
V gene: TRBV5-4
clone size: -
J gene: TRBJ1-1
D gene: TRBD1

CDR3 protein: CASSSPGTQINYEQYF
CDR3 DNA: TGTGCCAGCAGTTCCCCCGGGACACAAATCAACTACGAGCAGTACTTC
V gene: TRBV6-5
clone size: once
J gene: TRBJ2-7
D gene: -

CDR3 protein: CASSDRVGWDQPQHF
CDR3 DNA: TGTGCCAGCAGTGACAGGGTCGGCTGGGATCAGCCCCAGCATTTT
V gene: TRBV2
clone size: -
J gene: TRBJ1-5
D gene: -

CDR3 protein: CASSFSGHIYYEQYF
CDR3 DNA: TGTGCCAGCAGTTTCTCGGGACACATCTACTACGAGCAGTACTTC
V gene: TRBV27
clone size: few
J gene: TRBJ2-7
D gene: -

CDR3 protein: CASSFDRANYGYTF
CDR3 DNA: TGTGCCAGCAGCTTTGACCGGGCTAACTATGGCTACACCTTC
V gene: TRBV7-2
clone size: -
J gene: TRBJ1-2
D gene: -

CDR3 protein: CASSLPRDRVGYEQYF
CDR3 DNA: TGTGCCAGCAGTTTACCTAGGGACAGGGTGGGCTACGAGCAGTACTTC
V gene: TRBV28
clone size: few
J gene: TRBJ2-7
D gene: TRBD1

CDR3 protein: CASSYRVGSYNEQFF
CDR3 DNA: TGTGCCAGCAGTTATCGGGTGGGCTCCTACAATGAGCAGTTCTTC
V gene: TRBV6-5
clone size: -
J gene: TRBJ2-1
D gene: -

CDR3 protein: CASRGTGGTEAFF
CDR3 DNA: TGTGCCAGCAGAGGGACAGGGGGGACTGAAGCTTTCTTT
V gene: TRBV27
clone size: -
J gene: TRBJ1-1
D gene: TRBD1

CDR3 protein: CASSLGGSPETQYF
CDR3 DNA: TGTGCCAGCAGCTTGGGCGGGAGCCCCGAGACCCAGTACTTC
V gene: TRBV5-4
clone size: -
J gene: TRBJ2-5
D gene: TRBD2

CDR3 protein: CASSLDSPIYNEQFF
CDR3 DNA: TGCGCCAGCAGCTTGGACAGTCCTATTTACAATGAGCAGTTCTTC
V gene: TRBV5-1
clone size: -
J gene: TRBJ2-1
D gene: -

CDR3 protein: CASSLRTLGLTGNQPQHF
CDR3 DNA: TGTGCCAGCAGCTTACGGACATTGGGGCTAACTGGCAATCAGCCCCAGCATTTT
V gene: TRBV7-2
clone size: -
J gene: TRBJ1-5
D gene: -

CDR3 protein: CASSLEDRGFDGYTF
CDR3 DNA: TGTGCCAGCAGCTTAGAGGACAGGGGGTTCGATGGCTACACCTTC
V gene: TRBV11-2
clone size: once
J gene: TRBJ1-2
D gene: TRBD1

CDR3 protein: CASSSSGDYGYTF
CDR3 DNA: TGTGCCAGCAGCTCCTCAGGGGACTATGGCTACACCTTC
V gene: TRBV7-9
clone size: few
J gene: TRBJ1-2
D gene: -

CDR3 protein: CASSFWRRDSPMNTEAFF
CDR3 DNA: TGTGCCAGCAGCTTCTGGCGGCGGGACAGCCCTATGAACACTGAAGCTTTCTTT
V gene: TRBV11-2
clone size: -
J gene: TRBJ1-1
D gene: TRBD1

CDR3 protein: CASSLPGQAIIYGYTF
CDR3 DNA: TGTGCCAGCAGTTTACCGGGACAGGCCATAATCTATGGCTACACCTTC
V gene: TRBV28
clone size: -
J gene: TRBJ1-2
D gene: TRBD1

CDR3 protein: CASSMGDRGVLSGYTF
CDR3 DNA: TGTGCCAGCAGTATGGGCGACAGGGGAGTCCTCAGCGGCTACACCTTC
V gene: TRBV28
clone size: few
J gene: TRBJ1-2
D gene: TRBD1

CDR3 protein: CASSLVPIKTGGWGAFF
CDR3 DNA: TGTGCCAGCAGCTTGGTACCCATCAAAACGGGAGGATGGGGAGCTTTCTTT
V gene: TRBV5-5
clone size: -
J gene: TRBJ1-1
D gene: -

CDR3 protein: CATRSGYTDTQYF
CDR3 DNA: TGTGCCACCAGGAGCGGATACACAGATACGCAGTATTTT
V gene: TRBV25-1
clone size: -
J gene: TRBJ2-3
D gene: -

CDR3 protein: CASSQDINEQFF
CDR3 DNA: TGCGCCAGCAGCCAAGATATCAATGAGCAGTTCTTC
V gene: TRBV4-1
clone size: -
J gene: TRBJ2-1
D gene: -

CDR3 protein: CASSLRGLNTIYF
CDR3 DNA: TGTGCCAGCAGTTTAAGGGGGCTAAACACCATATATTTT
V gene: TRBV28
clone size: once
J gene: TRBJ1-3
D gene: TRBD1

CDR3 protein: CASASLQGHNTEAFF
CDR3 DNA: TGTGCCAGCGCCTCGCTCCAGGGACACAACACTGAAGCTTTCTTT
V gene: TRBV11-2
clone size: few
J gene: TRBJ1-1
D gene: -

CDR3 protein: CAIVGGLGEQYF
CDR3 DNA: TGTGCTATCGTCGGGGGATTGGGGGAGCAGTACTTC
V gene: TRBV2
clone size: -
J gene: TRBJ2-7
D gene: -

CDR3 protein: CASSISTSGTNEQFF
CDR3 DNA: TGTGCCAGTAGTATATCCACTAGCGGAACCAATGAGCAGTTCTTC
V gene: TRBV19
clone size: -
J gene: TRBJ2-1
D gene: TRBD2

CDR3 protein: CASSLMTGNTEAFF
CDR3 DNA: TGCGCTAGCAGCCTTATGACAGGGAACACTGAAGCTTTCTTT
V gene: TRBV4-1
clone size: -
J gene: TRBJ1-1
D gene: -

CDR3 protein: CASNSADRGTGNTIYF
CDR3 DNA: TGTGCCAGCAACTCAGCGGACAGGGGGACTGGAAACACCATATATTTT
V gene: TRBV2
clone size: once
J gene: TRBJ1-3
D gene: TRBD1

CDR3 protein: CASSLAPISYEQYF
CDR3 DNA: TGTGCCAGCAGTCTAGCCCCGATCTCCTACGAGCAGTACTTC
V gene: TRBV6-1
clone size: -
J gene: TRBJ2-7
D gene: -

CDR3 protein: CAISVSLTRQNQPQHF
CDR3 DNA: TGTGCCATCAGTGTGTCCCTCACCAGACAAAATCAGCCCCAGCATTTT
V gene: TRBV10-3
clone size: -
J gene: TRBJ1-5
D gene: -

CDR3 protein: CASSIQGRSGNTIYF
CDR3 DNA: TGTGCCAGTAGTATTCAGGGCCGCTCTGGAAACACCATATATTTT
V gene: TRBV19
clone size: once
J gene: TRBJ1-3
D gene: -

CDR3 protein: CASSVSLAGPQGETQYF
CDR3 DNA: TGTGCCAGCAGCGTATCACTAGCGGGGCCCCAGGGGGAGACCCAGTACTTC
V gene: TRBV9
clone size: once
J gene: TRBJ2-5
D gene: TRBD2

CDR3 protein: CASSVWTGTYEQYF
CDR3 DNA: TGTGCCAGCAGTGTCTGGACAGGAACGTACGAGCAGTACTTC
V gene: TRBV6-1
clone size: -
J gene: TRBJ2-7
D gene: TRBD1

CDR3 protein: CATRTGGEKLFF
CDR3 DNA: TGTGCCACACGGACAGGAGGTGAAAAACTGTTTTTT
V gene: TRBV6-5
clone size: few
J gene: TRBJ1-4
D gene: TRBD1

CDR3 protein: CSVGGTASGYTF
CDR3 DNA: TGCAGCGTTGGAGGGACAGCAAGTGGCTACACCTTC
V gene: TRBV29-1
clone size: -
J gene: TRBJ1-2
D gene: TRBD1

CDR3 protein: CASSFPQGQETQYF
CDR3 DNA: TGTGCCAGCAGCTTTCCCCAGGGCCAAGAGACCCAGTACTTC
V gene: TRBV7-9
clone size: -
J gene: TRBJ2-5
D gene: -

CDR3 protein: CASSHQVSGANVLTF
CDR3 DNA: TGTGCCAGCAGCCACCAGGTGTCTGGGGCCAACGTCCTGACTTTC
V gene: TRBV9
clone size: -
J gene: TRBJ2-6
D gene: -

CDR3 protein: CASSVDGGTSYGYTF
CDR3 DNA: TGTGCCAGCAGCGTAGATGGGGGGACCAGTTATGGCTACACCTTC
V gene: TRBV9
clone size: -
J gene: TRBJ1-2
D gene: -